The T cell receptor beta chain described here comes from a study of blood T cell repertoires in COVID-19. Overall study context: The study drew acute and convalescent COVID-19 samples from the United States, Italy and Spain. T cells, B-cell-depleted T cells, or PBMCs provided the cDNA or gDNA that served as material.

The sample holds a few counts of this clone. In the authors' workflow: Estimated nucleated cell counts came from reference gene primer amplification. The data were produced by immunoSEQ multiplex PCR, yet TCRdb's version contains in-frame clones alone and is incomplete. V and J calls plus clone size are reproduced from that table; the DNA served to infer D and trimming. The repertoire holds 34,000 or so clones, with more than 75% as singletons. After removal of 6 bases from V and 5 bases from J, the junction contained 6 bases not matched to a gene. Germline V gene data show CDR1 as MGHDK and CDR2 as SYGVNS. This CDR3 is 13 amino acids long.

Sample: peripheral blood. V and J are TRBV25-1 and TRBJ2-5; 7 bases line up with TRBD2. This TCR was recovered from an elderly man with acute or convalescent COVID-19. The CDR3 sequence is CASRGGAMETQYF. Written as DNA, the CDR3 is TGTGCCAGCAGGGGAGGGGCTATGGAGACCCAGTACTTC. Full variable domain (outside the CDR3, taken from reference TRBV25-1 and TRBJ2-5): EADIYQTPRYLVIGTGKKITLECSQTMGHDKMYWYQQDPGMELHLIHYSYGVNSTEKGDLSSESTVSRIRTEHFPLTLESARPSHTSQYLCASRGGAMETQYFGPGTRLLVL.